The rows below give T cell receptor beta chains drawn from one sample of a study of control samples from healthy donors and cancer patients. The table came from immunoSEQ multiplex PCR; TCRdb's copy has only in-frame clones and leaves some out. This table holds 150,000 to 160,000 clones, 93% found once. Material for sequencing was blood. Every receptor here comes from a man between 50 and 59 years old in good health. Each CDR3 is given with its conserved first and last residue. D genes are given only for firm matches. Expanded clones get a size class; other rows say once, few or many, or leave the size out.

V	J	size	D	CDR3	DNA
TRBV3-1/TRBV3-2	TRBJ2-5	.	TRBD1	CASSQGQGAQYF	TGTGCCAGCAGCCAAGGACAGGGGGCCCAGTACTTC
TRBV14	TRBJ1-2	.	.	CASSQRLIPGTQGGYTF	TGTGCCAGCAGCCAAAGGCTCATTCCCGGGACTCAGGGAGGCTACACCTTC
TRBV5-1	TRBJ2-1	.	.	CASSLSPGVSGNEQFF	TGCGCCAGCAGCTTGTCTCCAGGGGTCAGCGGCAATGAGCAGTTCTTC
TRBV4-1	TRBJ2-6	.	.	CASSLERARPDNVLTF	TGCGCCAGCAGCCTCGAGAGGGCTAGGCCGGATAACGTCCTGACTTTC
TRBV28	TRBJ1-5	.	.	CASSTHGQPQHF	TGTGCCAGCAGTACGCACGGGCAGCCCCAGCATTTT
TRBV7-3	TRBJ2-3	.	.	CASSSRGGRGTDTQYF	TGTGCCAGCAGCTCCCGAGGGGGGAGGGGCACAGATACGCAGTATTTT
TRBV3-1/TRBV3-2	TRBJ1-1	.	TRBD1	CASSQGRQGARTEAFF	TGTGCCAGCAGCCAGGGAAGACAGGGGGCTAGGACTGAAGCTTTCTTT
TRBV7-9	TRBJ1-2	.	.	CASITDSVRGYTF	TGTGCCAGCATCACGGACAGCGTTCGAGGCTACACCTTC
TRBV4-1	TRBJ2-5	.	TRBD2	CASSQVLAGIETQYF	TGCGCCAGCAGCCAAGTTCTAGCGGGTATCGAGACCCAGTACTTC
TRBV5-6	TRBJ2-6	.	TRBD1	CASSLEWTGGANVLTF	TGTGCCAGCAGCTTGGAATGGACAGGCGGGGCCAACGTCCTGACTTTC
TRBV6-5	TRBJ1-1	.	.	CASSRDGNTEAFF	TGTGCCAGCAGTCGGGACGGGAACACTGAAGCTTTCTTT
TRBV19	TRBJ2-7	.	TRBD2	CASDGGYEQYF	TGTGCCAGTGACGGGGGGTACGAGCAGTACTTC
TRBV29-1	TRBJ2-1	.	TRBD2	CSVEWREDSYNEQFF	TGCAGCGTTGAGTGGCGGGAGGACTCCTACAATGAGCAGTTCTTC
TRBV9	TRBJ2-7	.	TRBD1	CASSGGQTYEQYF	TGTGCCAGCAGCGGGGGACAGACCTACGAGCAGTACTTC
TRBV19	TRBJ2-3	.	TRBD2	CASKQGGRMGRTDTQYF	TGTGCCAGTAAACAGGGCGGGAGGATGGGGCGCACAGATACGCAGTATTTT
TRBV9	TRBJ1-2	.	.	CASSATGQNYGYTF	TGTGCCAGCAGCGCGACGGGACAAAATTATGGCTACACCTTC
TRBV5-1	TRBJ1-1	.	.	CASSLQGGDTEAFF	TGCGCCAGCAGCTTGCAGGGTGGAGACACTGAAGCTTTCTTT
TRBV2	TRBJ2-3	.	TRBD2	CASSDGLAGGDTQYF	TGTGCCAGCAGTGATGGGCTAGCGGGAGGAGATACGCAGTATTTT
TRBV19	TRBJ1-5	.	TRBD1	CASEGAYQPQHF	TGCGCTTCGGAGGGGGCTTACCAGCCCCAGCATTTT
TRBV30	TRBJ2-5	.	.	CAWSRGRQETQYF	TGTGCCTGGAGCCGGGGTCGGCAAGAGACCCAGTACTTC
TRBV10-2	TRBJ2-3	.	TRBD1	CASSEPGQGKGSGHF	TGCGCCAGCAGTGAGCCGGGACAGGGGAAAGGGTCAGGGCATTTT
TRBV12-3/TRBV12-4	TRBJ2-1	.	.	CASSLRSADEQFF	TGTGCCAGCAGTTTAAGGTCTGCGGATGAGCAGTTCTTC
TRBV6-5	TRBJ1-1	once	.	CASSYSGLAGAFF	TGTGCCAGCAGTTACTCGGGACTGGCTGGGGCTTTCTTT
TRBV15	TRBJ1-5	.	.	CATSRESGHYSNQPQHF	TGTGCCACCAGCAGAGAATCGGGACACTATAGCAATCAGCCCCAGCATTTT